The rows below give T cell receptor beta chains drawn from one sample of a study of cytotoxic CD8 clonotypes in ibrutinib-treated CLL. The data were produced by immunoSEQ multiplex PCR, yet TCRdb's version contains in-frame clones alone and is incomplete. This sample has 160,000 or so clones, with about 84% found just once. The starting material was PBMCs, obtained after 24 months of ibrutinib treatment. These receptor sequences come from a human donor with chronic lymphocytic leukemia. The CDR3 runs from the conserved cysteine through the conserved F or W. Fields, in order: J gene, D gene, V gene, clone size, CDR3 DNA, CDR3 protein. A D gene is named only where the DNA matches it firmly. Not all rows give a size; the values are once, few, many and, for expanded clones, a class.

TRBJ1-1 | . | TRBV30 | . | TGTGCCCATTTAGGGGGGATAGGCACTGAAGCTTTCTTT | CAHLGGIGTEAFF
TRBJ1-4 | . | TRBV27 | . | TGTGCCAGCAGTACTACCAGGGGTGCGGTGGAAAAACTGTTTTTT | CASSTTRGAVEKLFF
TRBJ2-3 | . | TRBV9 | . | TGTGCCAGCAGCGTAGAAAGGCGGAGGCGTGGGGTTACGCAGTATTTT | CASSVERRRRGVTQYF
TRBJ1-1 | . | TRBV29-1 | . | TGCAGCGCCCACCTGAACACTGAAGCTTTCTTT | CSAHLNTEAFF
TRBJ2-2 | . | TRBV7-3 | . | TGTGCCAGCACCCCGGTGGGCACCGGGGAGCTGTTTTTT | CASTPVGTGELFF
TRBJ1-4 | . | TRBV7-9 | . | TGTGCCAGCAGTCTTAACCCCTCGGTTTGGGAAAAACTGTTTTTT | CASSLNPSVWEKLFF
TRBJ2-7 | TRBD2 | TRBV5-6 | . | TGTGCCAGCAGCCGCGGGGGGGACTACGAGCAGTACTTC | CASSRGGDYEQYF
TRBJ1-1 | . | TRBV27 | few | TGTGCCAGCAGGACTACGGGCAGGGGAAACATGAACACTGAAGCTTTCTTT | CASRTTGRGNMNTEAFF
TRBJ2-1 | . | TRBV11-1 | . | TGTGCCAGCAGCTTAGGGGAGCGAAAGCTGTACAATGAGCAGTTCTTC | CASSLGERKLYNEQFF
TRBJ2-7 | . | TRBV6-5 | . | TGTGCCAGCAGTTTCGACAGCGCCTACGAGCAGTACTTC | CASSFDSAYEQYF
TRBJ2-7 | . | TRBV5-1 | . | TGCGCCAGCAGCTTTGCGCAGGGGCCCTACGAGCAGTACTTC | CASSFAQGPYEQYF
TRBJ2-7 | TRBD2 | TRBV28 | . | TGTGCCAGCAGTTTAGGGACTAGCGATTTCATAGAGCAGTACTTC | CASSLGTSDFIEQYF
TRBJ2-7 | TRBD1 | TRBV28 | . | TGTGCCAGCAGTTTACCCCGGACAGGGGGCGGGGAGCAGTACTTC | CASSLPRTGGGEQYF
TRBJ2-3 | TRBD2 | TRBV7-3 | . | TGTGCCAGCAGCTGGACTAGCGGGAGGGATACGCAGTATTTT | CASSWTSGRDTQYF
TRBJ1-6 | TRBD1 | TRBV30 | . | TGTGCCTGGAGTGGATTGGACAGGACAAAACATTCACCCCTCCACTTT | CAWSGLDRTKHSPLHF
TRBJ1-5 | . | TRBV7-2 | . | TGTGCCAGCAGCGCCGGGGCAGTTAATCAGCCCCAGCATTTT | CASSAGAVNQPQHF
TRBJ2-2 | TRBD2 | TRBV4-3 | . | TGCGCCAGCAGCCAAGATCTAGTAGCGGGGACGAACACCGGGGAGCTGTTTTTT | CASSQDLVAGTNTGELFF
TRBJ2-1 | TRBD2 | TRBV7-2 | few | TGTGCCAGCAGCTTAGAGACTAGCGGGAGCTTAAGGAATGAGCAGTTCTTC | CASSLETSGSLRNEQFF
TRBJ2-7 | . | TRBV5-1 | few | TGCGCCAGCAGCTTGGAGAGAAAATACGAGCAGTACTTC | CASSLERKYEQYF
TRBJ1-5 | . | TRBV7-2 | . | TGTGCCAGCAGCTCATCCTCGGGACATCATGTGCCCCAGCATTTT | CASSSSSGHHVPQHF
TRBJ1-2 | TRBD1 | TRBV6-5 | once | TGTGCCAGCAGTAACTTCGCCCCGGGACAGGTCTATGGCTACACCTTC | CASSNFAPGQVYGYTF
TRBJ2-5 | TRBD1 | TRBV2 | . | TGTGCCAGCAGGGACAGGGATTTGGAGACCCAGTACTTC | CASRDRDLETQYF
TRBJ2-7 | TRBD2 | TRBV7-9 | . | TGTGCCAGCCGCCGGGAGATAGCGGGAGTCGAGCAGTACTTC | CASRREIAGVEQYF
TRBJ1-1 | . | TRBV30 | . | TGTGCCTGGAGTGTGTTAGGACGTAAAACCGAAGCTTTCTTT | CAWSVLGRKTEAFF
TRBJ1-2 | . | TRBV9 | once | TGTGCCAGCAGCGAGGGTGGGGGAGCAGGGCACTATGGCTACACCTTC | CASSEGGGAGHYGYTF
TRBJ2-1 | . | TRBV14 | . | TGTGCCAGCAGCCAAGATTTTGGGCGGAGCTCCTACAATGAGCAGTTCTTC | CASSQDFGRSSYNEQFF
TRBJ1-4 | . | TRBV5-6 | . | TGTGCCAGCAGCTTAAGGGGTGGTACAGCTACTGAAAAACTGTTTTTT | CASSLRGGTATEKLFF
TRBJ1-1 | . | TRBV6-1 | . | TGTGCCGGAAGAATCGGGAACACTGAAGCTTTCTTT | CAGRIGNTEAFF
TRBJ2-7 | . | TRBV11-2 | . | TGTGCCAGCAGCACTAGAAAAATACAGGAGCAGTACTTC | CASSTRKIQEQYF
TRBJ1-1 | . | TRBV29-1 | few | TGCAGCGTCCCGGGGGGGGCTGCAGCTTTCTTT | CSVPGGAAAFF
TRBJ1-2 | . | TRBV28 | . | TGTGCCAGCAGTTTATCTTTGGATTTCGGCACCGGCTACACCTTC | CASSLSLDFGTGYTF
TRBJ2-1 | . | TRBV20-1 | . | TGCAGTGCTAGAGGACTGGAAGAGCAGTTCTTC | CSARGLEEQFF
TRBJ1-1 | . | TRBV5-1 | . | TGCGCCAGCAGCTTGACCCGCAACACTGAAGCTTTCTTT | CASSLTRNTEAFF
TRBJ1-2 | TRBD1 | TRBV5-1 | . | TGCGCCAGCAGCGCCGGACAGGGATCCTATGGCTACACCTTC | CASSAGQGSYGYTF
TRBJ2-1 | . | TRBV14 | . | TGTGCCAGCAGCCAAGATACTATTGGGAATGAGCAGTTCTTC | CASSQDTIGNEQFF
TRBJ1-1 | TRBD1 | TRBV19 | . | TGTGCCAGTAGCCGACAGGGGGCTGGCACTGAAGCTTTCTTT | CASSRQGAGTEAFF
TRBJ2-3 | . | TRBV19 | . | TGTGCCAGTAGTATCTCTGCGGGAAGGGTTTCAGCAGGTACGCAGTATTTT | CASSISAGRVSAGTQYF
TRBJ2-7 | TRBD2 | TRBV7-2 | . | TGTGCCAGCAGCTTAGCTGGTAGCGGGTCCTACGAGCAGTACTTC | CASSLAGSGSYEQYF
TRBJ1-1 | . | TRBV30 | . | TGTGCCTGGAGTGTTTTAGGGACTCCGCGTTATCCGAACACTGAAGCTTTCTTT | CAWSVLGTPRYPNTEAFF
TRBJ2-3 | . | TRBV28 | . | TGTGCCAGCAGGATGTGGACTCCGATCACAGATACGCAGTATTTT | CASRMWTPITDTQYF
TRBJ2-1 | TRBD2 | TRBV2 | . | TGTGCCAGCAGGACTTTACTAGCGGGAGGGCCGGCGGAGCAGTTCTTC | CASRTLLAGGPAEQFF
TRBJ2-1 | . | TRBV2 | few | TGTGCCAGCAGTGACCTTCGAGGGAGCTCCTACAATGAGCAGTTCTTC | CASSDLRGSSYNEQFF
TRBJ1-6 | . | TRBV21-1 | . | TGTGCCGGAGCCCAGGGGACGGATTATAATTCACCCCTCCACTTT | CAGAQGTDYNSPLHF
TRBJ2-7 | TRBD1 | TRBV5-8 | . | TGTGCCAGCGACAGGGGGTACTCCTACGAGCAGTACTTC | CASDRGYSYEQYF
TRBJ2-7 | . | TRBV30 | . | TGTGCCTGGAGCCCCCTCGGGGGACGGCGAGCTACCTACGAGCAGTACTTC | CAWSPLGGRRATYEQYF
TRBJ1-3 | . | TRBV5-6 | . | TGTGCCAGCAGCTTGGACAGCCCCTCTGGAAACACCATATATTTT | CASSLDSPSGNTIYF
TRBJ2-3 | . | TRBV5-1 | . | TGCGCCAGCAGCTTGGGGGCCAGGCTGGTCCGTAGCACAGATACGCAGTATTTT | CASSLGARLVRSTDTQYF